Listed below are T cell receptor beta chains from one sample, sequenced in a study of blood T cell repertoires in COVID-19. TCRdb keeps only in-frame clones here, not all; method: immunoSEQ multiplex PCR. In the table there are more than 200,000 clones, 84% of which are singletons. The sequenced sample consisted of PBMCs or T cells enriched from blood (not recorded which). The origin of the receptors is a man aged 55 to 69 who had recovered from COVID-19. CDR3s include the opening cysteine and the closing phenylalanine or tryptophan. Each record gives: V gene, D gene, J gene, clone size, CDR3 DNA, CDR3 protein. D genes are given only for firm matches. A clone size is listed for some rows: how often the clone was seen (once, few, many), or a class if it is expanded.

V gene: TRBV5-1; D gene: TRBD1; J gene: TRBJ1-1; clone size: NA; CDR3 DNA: TGCGCCAGCAGCTTGGAGGGGGCGCGGGACACTGAAGCTTTCTTT; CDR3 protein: CASSLEGARDTEAFF
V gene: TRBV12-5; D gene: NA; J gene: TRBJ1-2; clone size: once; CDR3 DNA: TGTGCTAGTGGTTTAGACAGATTCGACTATGGCTACACCTTC; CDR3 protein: CASGLDRFDYGYTF
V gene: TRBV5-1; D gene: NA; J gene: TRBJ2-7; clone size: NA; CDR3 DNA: TGCGCCAGCAGCTCAGACTACCAGGGGCTCGAGCAGTACTTC; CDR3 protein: CASSSDYQGLEQYF
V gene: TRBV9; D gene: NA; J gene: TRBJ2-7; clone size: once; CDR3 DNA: TGTGCCAGCAGCGACCAGACAGGCGCAGGCGAGCAGTACTTC; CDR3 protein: CASSDQTGAGEQYF
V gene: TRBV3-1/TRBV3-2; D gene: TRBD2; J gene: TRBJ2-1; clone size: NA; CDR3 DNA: TGTGCCAGCAGCCAAAGTCCGCGGGGGGCCGGGAGTGAGCAGTTCTTC; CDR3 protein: CASSQSPRGAGSEQFF
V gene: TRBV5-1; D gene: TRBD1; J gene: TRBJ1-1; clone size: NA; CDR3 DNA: TGCGCCAGCAGCTCGACAGGGGAAAAACGAGCTTTCTTT; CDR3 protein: CASSSTGEKRAFF
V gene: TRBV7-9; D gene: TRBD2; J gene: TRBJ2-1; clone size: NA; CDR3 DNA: TGTGCCAGCAGCCGCGGCGCCGCGGGGGACTACAATGAGCAGTTCTTC; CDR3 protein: CASSRGAAGDYNEQFF
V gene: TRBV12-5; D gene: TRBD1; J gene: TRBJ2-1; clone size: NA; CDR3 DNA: TGTGCTAGTGGTTTGGTGGCACTGACAGGGTTCTACAATGAGCAGTTCTTC; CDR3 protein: CASGLVALTGFYNEQFF
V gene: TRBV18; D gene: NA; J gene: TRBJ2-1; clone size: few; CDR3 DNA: TGTGCCAGCTCACCCCTAGCGAGTTACAATGAGCAGTTCTTC; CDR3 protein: CASSPLASYNEQFF
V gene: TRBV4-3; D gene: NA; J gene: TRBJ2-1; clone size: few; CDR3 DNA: TGCGCCAGCAGCCACGGCGTCCAGGGCGATGAGCAGTTCTTC; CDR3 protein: CASSHGVQGDEQFF
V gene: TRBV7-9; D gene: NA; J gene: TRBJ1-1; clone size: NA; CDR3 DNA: TGTGCCAGCAGCTTACTCGGGCCGCGGGGCACTGAAGCTTTCTTT; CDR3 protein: CASSLLGPRGTEAFF
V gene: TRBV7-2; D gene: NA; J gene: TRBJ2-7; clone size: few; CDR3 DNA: TGTGCCAGCAGCGGCCGGGACAAGGGTTCCTACGAGCAGTACTTC; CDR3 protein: CASSGRDKGSYEQYF
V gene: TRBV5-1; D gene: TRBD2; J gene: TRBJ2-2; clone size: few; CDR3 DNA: TGCGCCAGCAGCGCGGCGGGGGGTAGCGCCGGGGAGCTGTTTTTT; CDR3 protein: CASSAAGGSAGELFF
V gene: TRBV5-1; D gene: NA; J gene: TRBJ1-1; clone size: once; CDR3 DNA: TGCGCCAGCAGCTTGGAGGGGAATACTAACACTGAAGCTTTCTTT; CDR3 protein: CASSLEGNTNTEAFF
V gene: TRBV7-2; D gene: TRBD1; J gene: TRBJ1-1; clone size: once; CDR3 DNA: TGTGCCAGCAGCAGACAGGGAGCTCGAACTGAAGCTTTCTTT; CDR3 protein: CASSRQGARTEAFF
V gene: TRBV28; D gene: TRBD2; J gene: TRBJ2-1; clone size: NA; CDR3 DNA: TGTGCCAGCAGACCGGGGGGGTCCTACAATGAGCAGTTCTTC; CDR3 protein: CASRPGGSYNEQFF
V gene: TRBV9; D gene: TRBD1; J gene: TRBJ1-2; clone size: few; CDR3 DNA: TGTGCCAGCAGCCCGCACATACTGGGACAGACTAACTATGGCTACACCTTC; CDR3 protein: CASSPHILGQTNYGYTF
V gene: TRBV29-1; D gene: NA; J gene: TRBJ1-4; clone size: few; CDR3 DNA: TGCAGCGTTTCCCCATCCCTAACGGGGGAAAAACTGTTTTTT; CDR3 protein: CSVSPSLTGEKLFF
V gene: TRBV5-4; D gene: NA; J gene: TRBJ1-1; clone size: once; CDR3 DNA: TGTGCCAGCAGCCTACAGATCCCGAACACTGAAGCTTTCTTT; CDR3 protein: CASSLQIPNTEAFF
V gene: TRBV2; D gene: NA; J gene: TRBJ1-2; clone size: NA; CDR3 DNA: TGTGCCAGCAGCTCCCTGTACTATGGCTACACCTTC; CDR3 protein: CASSSLYYGYTF
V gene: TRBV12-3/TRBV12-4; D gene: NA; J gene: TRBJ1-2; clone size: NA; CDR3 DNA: TGTGCCAGCAGTTTCGAACCCCCTATGAGGTTGGCCTTC; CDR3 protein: CASSFEPPMRLAF
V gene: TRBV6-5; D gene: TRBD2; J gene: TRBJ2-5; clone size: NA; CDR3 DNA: TGTGCCAGCAGCACACCGGGACGGGGGGAAGAGACCCAGTACTTC; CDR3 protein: CASSTPGRGEETQYF
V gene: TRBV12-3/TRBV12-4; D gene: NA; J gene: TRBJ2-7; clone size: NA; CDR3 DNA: TGTGCCAGCAGTTTTAAGGGGGAGCAGTACTTC; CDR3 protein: CASSFKGEQYF
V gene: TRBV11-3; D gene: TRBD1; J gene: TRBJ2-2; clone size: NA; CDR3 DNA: TGTGCCAGCAGCTCGCGGACAGGGTCCGGGGAGCTGTTTTTT; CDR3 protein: CASSSRTGSGELFF
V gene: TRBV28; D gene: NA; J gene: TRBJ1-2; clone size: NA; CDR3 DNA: TGTGCCACCTACTTCGGGGGCTACACCTTC; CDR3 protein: CATYFGGYTF
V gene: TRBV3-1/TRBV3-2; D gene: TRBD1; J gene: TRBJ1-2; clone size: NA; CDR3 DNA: TGTGCCAGCAGCCCTGACAGGGCGTATGGCTACACCTTC; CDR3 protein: CASSPDRAYGYTF
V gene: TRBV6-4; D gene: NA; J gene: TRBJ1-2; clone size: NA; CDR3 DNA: TGTGCCAGCAGTGACCCTGGACAGTACTATGGCTACACCTTC; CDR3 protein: CASSDPGQYYGYTF
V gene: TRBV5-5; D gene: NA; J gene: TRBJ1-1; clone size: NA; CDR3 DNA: TGTGCCAGCAGCTTGTCCAGTAACACTGAAGCTTTCTTT; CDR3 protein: CASSLSSNTEAFF
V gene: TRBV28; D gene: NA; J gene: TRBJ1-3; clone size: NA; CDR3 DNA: TGTGCCAGCAGTCCAACCCGGGATTTTGAAACTGGAAACACCATATATTTT; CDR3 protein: CASSPTRDFETGNTIYF
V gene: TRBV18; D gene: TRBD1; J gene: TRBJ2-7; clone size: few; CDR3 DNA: TGTGCCAGCTCTCCGCCCGGGACAGGGGGCTTGTACGAGCAGTACTTC; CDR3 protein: CASSPPGTGGLYEQYF